The present TCR beta chain was sequenced within a study of blood T cell repertoires in COVID-19. Method: immunoSEQ multiplex PCR; TCRdb's copy keeps in-frame clones and lacks some. The table records 71,000 or so clones, roughly four fifths of them present only once. The V gene lost 3 bases and the J gene lost 5 bases, with 17 bases spanning the gap. Germline loops: CDR1 LNHDA, CDR2 SQIVND (reference sequence). The CDR3 length is 15 residues. The TCR comes from a man aged 50-59 years with acute or convalescent COVID-19. Sequences were obtained from peripheral blood. This rearrangement joins TRBV19 to TRBJ2-7; D is perhaps TRBD1 (5 bases). The CDR3 nucleotides read TGTGCCAGTAGTATTGGGATGGTGTCAGGGCACGAGCAGTACTTC. Its translation is CASSIGMVSGHEQYF. The variable domain in full, with the rest retrieved from reference TRBV19 and TRBJ2-7, is DGGITQSPKYLFRKEGQNVTLSCEQNLNHDAMYWYRQDPGQGLRLIYYSQIVNDFQKGDIAEGYSVSREKKESFPLTVTSAQKNPTAFYLCASSIGMVSGHEQYFGPGTRLTVT.